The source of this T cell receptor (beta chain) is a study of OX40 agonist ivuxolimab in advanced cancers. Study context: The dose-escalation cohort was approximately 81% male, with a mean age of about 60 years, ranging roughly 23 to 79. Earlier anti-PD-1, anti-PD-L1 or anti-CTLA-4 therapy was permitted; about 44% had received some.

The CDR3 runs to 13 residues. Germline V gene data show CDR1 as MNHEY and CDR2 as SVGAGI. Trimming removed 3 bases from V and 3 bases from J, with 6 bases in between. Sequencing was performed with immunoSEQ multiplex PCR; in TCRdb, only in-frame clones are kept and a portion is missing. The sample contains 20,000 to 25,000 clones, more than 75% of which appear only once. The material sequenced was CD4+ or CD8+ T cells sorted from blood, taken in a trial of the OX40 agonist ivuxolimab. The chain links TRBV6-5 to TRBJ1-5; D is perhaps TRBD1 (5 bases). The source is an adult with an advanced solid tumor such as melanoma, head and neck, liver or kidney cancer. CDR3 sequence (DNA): TGTGCCAGCAGTTATGGGGCCAATCAGCCCCAGCATTTT. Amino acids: CASSYGANQPQHF.